Each of the 22 T cell receptor beta chains below was sequenced from the same sample in a study of T cell changes during pregnancy in multiple sclerosis. Here immunoSEQ multiplex PCR was the method, and the copy in TCRdb shows in-frame clones only, minus some. This table holds 40,000 to 45,000 clones, 85% to 90% found once. This specimen was CD4+ T cells from peripheral blood mononuclear cells, taken in the first trimester of pregnancy. All receptors derive from a female donor with multiple sclerosis, enrolled in a pregnancy study.

This clone has only a few counts. This sequence joins TRBV5-4 and TRBJ2-1; 7 positions agree with TRBD2. Trimming took 10 bases from V and 5 from J; bases not matched to a gene: 6. The CDR3 has 12 residues. In germline, CDR1 is SGHNT, CDR2 YYREEE (reference sequence). The CDR3 loop is CAWGGSDNEQFF. In DNA form, the CDR3 reads TGTGCCTGGGGGGGGAGCGACAATGAGCAGTTCTTC.

This clone has just a few counts. The V gene is TRBV6-6, the J gene TRBJ1-3, with D tentatively TRBD1 (5 bases). Germline V gives CDR1 MNHNY, CDR2 SVGAGI (reference sequence). The CDR3 length is 15 residues. V lost 7 bases, J lost 0 bases, and 13 bases lay in between. Here the CDR3 reads CASTDGGLSGNTIYF. Here the CDR3 DNA reads TGTGCCAGCACCGATGGGGGACTCTCTGGAAACACCATATATTTT.

The chain is built from TRBV7-2 and TRBJ2-7; weak D call: TRBD2 (5 bases). With 3 bases removed from V and 2 bases from J, the gap between germline ends came to 14 bases. The CDR3 has 15 amino acids. Germline CDR1 reads SGHTA; CDR2 reads FQGNSA. The CDR3 DNA reads TGTGCCAGCAGCTTTGTAACTAGTCGACCCTACGAGCAGTACTTC. It yields the protein CASSFVTSRPYEQYF.

The chain uses TRBV28 and TRBJ2-5, with 7 bases lining up with TRBD2. After removal of 8 bases from V and 4 bases from J, the junction contained 10 bases not matched to a gene. The CDR3 is 14 amino acids. CDR1 and CDR2 (germline): MDHEN, SYDVKM. The CDR3 region is CASFRAGSAETQYF. The CDR3 DNA reads as TGTGCCAGCTTCCGAGCGGGGAGCGCAGAGACCCAGTACTTC. The full variable domain, its missing parts supplied by reference TRBV28 and TRBJ2-5, is DVKVTQSSRYLVKRTGEKVFLECVQDMDHENMFWYRQDPGLGLRLIYFSYDVKMKEKGDIPEGYSVSREKKERFSLILESASTNQTSMYLCASFRAGSAETQYFGPGTRLLVL.

The chain carries TRBV12-5 and TRBJ2-5, with D possibly TRBD1 on 7 matching bases. Germline V gene data show CDR1 as LGHNT and CDR2 as FRNRAP. The CDR3 extends over 15 amino acids. The ends were cut back, 6 bases at V and 5 bases at J, with 19 bases in the middle. The CDR3 DNA sequence: TGTGCTAGTGGCTTGCGGGGACAGATGGGTGAGACCCAGTACTTC. It encodes CASGLRGQMGETQYF. The whole variable domain, filled in from reference TRBV12-5 and TRBJ2-5, reads DARVTQTPRHKVTEMGQEVTMRCQPILGHNTVFWYRQTMMQGLELLAYFRNRAPLDDSGMPKDRFSAEMPDATLATLKIQPSEPRDSAVYFCASGLRGQMGETQYFGPGTRLLVL.

This clone was found once. The chain recombines TRBV18 with TRBJ2-7; TRBD2 agrees at 9 bases. Germline lookup yields CDR1 KGHSH and CDR2 LQKENI. The CDR3 has 16 amino acids. The junction had 9 bases not matched to a gene; V was cut back by 2 bases and J by 4 bases. CDR3: CASSPVASGTYYEQYF. The DNA of the CDR3 is TGTGCCAGCTCACCAGTAGCTAGCGGGACGTATTACGAGCAGTACTTC.

The chain combines TRBV9 with TRBJ1-2; 9 bases agree with TRBD1. This CDR3 spans 15 amino acids. Germline trimming cut 4 bases from V and 4 bases from J; bases unmatched to any gene: 8. Germline V gene sequence: CDR1 SGDLS, CDR2 YYNGEE. CDR3 loop: CASSFRTGGTYGYTF. The CDR3 DNA is TGTGCCAGCAGCTTCCGTACAGGGGGCACCTATGGCTACACCTTC.

The chain recombines TRBV7-2 with TRBJ2-3; 8 nucleotides align to TRBD1. V shed 3 bases, J shed 4 bases, and the junction held 6 bases outside the gene matches. Germline V gene sequence: CDR1 SGHTA, CDR2 FQGNSA. The CDR3 consists of 15 residues. Here the CDR3 reads CASSLGTGRADTQYF. The CDR3 DNA reads TGTGCCAGCAGCTTGGGGACAGGTCGAGCAGATACGCAGTATTTT.

This chain links TRBV18 with TRBJ2-2; a possible D gene is TRBD1 (6 bases). Germline CDR1 reads KGHSH; CDR2 reads LQKENI. There are 14 residues in the CDR3. Trimming pared 3 bases from V and 3 bases from J, leaving 8 bases between. The CDR3 here is CASSPRTDTGELFF. The CDR3 DNA reads as TGTGCCAGCTCACCCAGGACAGACACCGGGGAGCTGTTTTTT.

The J gene is TRBJ2-3, the V gene TRBV12-5, with 7 bases identical to TRBD1. Trimming at V came to 3 bases and at J to 1 base, leaving 1 base not matched to a gene. The CDR3 has 14 residues. Germline V gives CDR1 LGHNT, CDR2 FRNRAP. CDR3 amino acids: CASGLTGGTDTQYF. CDR3 in DNA: TGTGCTAGTGGTTTAACAGGGGGCACAGATACGCAGTATTTT.

This chain uses TRBV19 with TRBJ2-7; 8 bases fit TRBD1. J gave up 4 bases and V 5 bases, and 7 bases lay outside the gene matches. The CDR3 sequence is 14 residues long. Germline CDR1 is LNHDA and CDR2 is SQIVND (reference sequence). CDR3 amino acids: CASSRGTGIYEQYF. CDR3 bases: TGTGCCAGTAGTCGCGGGACAGGCATATACGAGCAGTACTTC.

This clone was recorded only once. The chain employs TRBV5-1 and TRBJ2-3; weak D call: TRBD2 (6 bases). The CDR3 sequence is 18 residues long. Trimming cost V 0 bases and J 3 bases, with 20 bases left between them. Germline V gene sequence: CDR1 SGHRS, CDR2 YFSETQ. CDR3 DNA sequence: TGCGCCAGCAGCTTGGCCCCTCGGGCGGGAAGTGGTACAGATACGCAGTATTTT. This translates into CASSLAPRAGSGTDTQYF.

The chain uses TRBV4-1 and TRBJ2-1; 8 nucleotides align to TRBD1. The V segment lost 0 bases and the J segment 7 bases; nucleotides outside the gene matches: 5. The CDR3 has 15 residues. Germline CDR1 reads MGHRA; CDR2 reads YSYEKL. DNA for the CDR3: TGCGCCAGCAGCCAAGAGGACAGGGTAGCTAATGAGCAGTTCTTC. Protein sequence: CASSQEDRVANEQFF.

This clone showed up just a few times. The chain combines TRBV29-1 with TRBJ2-7, with D unresolved. Trimming shortened V by 4 bases and J by 3 bases, and 13 bases separated the two germline ends. There are 13 residues in the CDR3. Per the germline V gene, CDR1 is SQVTM and CDR2 is ANQGSEA. DNA of the CDR3: TGCAGCGTTGTTACGCGGAATAACTACGAGCAGTACTTC. Residues: CSVVTRNNYEQYF.

The chain is built from TRBV4-1 and TRBJ2-7, with TRBD2 identical over 11 bases. Looked up from germline, CDR1 is MGHRA and CDR2 is YSYEKL. V shed 6 bases and J 1 base; nucleotides not matched to a gene: 8. This CDR3 contains 16 residues. The CDR3 bases are TGCGCCAGCAGTCGAGAAACTAGCGGGAGATCCTACGAGCAGTACTTC. It translates to CASSRETSGRSYEQYF.

This clone appeared a single time. The chain employs TRBV5-1 and TRBJ2-7; 12 nucleotides agree with TRBD1. The CDR3 has 16 amino acids. With V trimmed by 0 bases and J by 8 bases, 9 bases remained unmatched. Per the germline V gene, CDR1 is SGHRS and CDR2 is YFSETQ. The CDR3 is CASSLEGTGGAGKQYF. CDR3 DNA sequence: TGCGCCAGCAGCTTGGAAGGGACAGGGGGCGCAGGAAAGCAGTACTTC.

The gene calls are TRBV10-3 and TRBJ2-3; 7 positions agree with TRBD1. The V gene's germline CDR1 is ENHRY and CDR2 SYGVKD. This CDR3 region has 13 residues. The trim removed 6 bases at V and 6 bases at J, leaving 6 bases unmatched. CDR3 nucleotide sequence: TGTGCCATCAGCCAGACAGGGATTGATACGCAGTATTTT. Amino acid sequence: CAISQTGIDTQYF.

About this clone itself: The sample contains more than one DNA sequence encoding this CDR3. CDR3 sequence: CASRGDRGHGYTF. DNA of the CDR3: TGTGCCAGCAGGGGAGACAGGGGACATGGCTACACCTTC. The J gene is TRBJ1-2, the V gene TRBV2, with 8 nucleotides matching TRBD1. CDR1 is SNHLY, CDR2 FYNNEI, per germline. This CDR3 spans 13 amino acids. V lost 6 bases, J lost 6 bases, and 6 bases stayed unmatched.

This chain connects TRBV19 to TRBJ2-7, with D tentatively TRBD1 (5 bases). Trimming left V 10 bases short and J 4 bases short, with 14 bases between. The CDR3 runs to 12 residues. The V gene's germline CDR1 is LNHDA and CDR2 SQIVND (reference sequence). The CDR3 sequence is CATTGSSYEQYF. CDR3 bases: TGTGCCACAACAGGTAGCAGTTACGAGCAGTACTTC.

The chain links TRBV29-1 to TRBJ2-4; 9 nucleotides line up with TRBD1. The CDR3 has 12 amino acids. With 4 bases clipped from V and 6 bases from J, the junction kept 1 base outside the gene matches. Germline CDR1 reads SQVTM; CDR2 reads ANQGSEA. This CDR3 is CSVGTGVNIQYF. For the CDR3, the DNA is TGCAGCGTTGGGACAGGGGTAAACATTCAGTACTTC.

V and J are TRBV7-2 and TRBJ2-1; D remains ambiguous. This CDR3 spans 13 amino acids. Per the germline V gene, CDR1 is SGHTA and CDR2 is FQGNSA. V was clipped by 5 bases and J by 8 bases, with 13 bases between them. CDR3 DNA sequence: TGTGCCAGCAGCCCCTACCTTTCCGATGAGCAGTTCTTC. It codes for CASSPYLSDEQFF.

This chain joins TRBV28 and TRBJ2-5, with 9 bases identical to TRBD2. The J call is in doubt because the DNA end fits TRBJ2-7 better. The germline V gene has CDR1 MDHEN and CDR2 SYDVKM. The CDR3 runs 12 residues. CDR3 nucleotide sequence: TGTGCCAGCGGGGCGGGAGGGTACGAGCAGTACTTC. Amino acid sequence: CASGAGGYEQYF.